The T cell receptor beta chain under discussion was sequenced for a study of blood T cells in healthy people across ages. The second PCR ran roughly 6 to 11 cycles with a sample-barcoded 5' primer and J-beta primers. Sequencing recovered at least 2.5 million CDR3-containing paired-end reads from each sample. A single record per CDR3 protein comes from TCRdb applying MiXCR to the 5' RACE reads. The sample includes about 1.6 million distinct CDR3 sequences, 30% to 35% of them seen just once. Trimming shortened V by 10 bases and J by 0 bases, and 13 bases separated the two germline ends. Per germline, CDR1 SGHTA and CDR2 FQGNSA. The CDR3 runs 13 residues. Healthy Russian Caucasian donors spanned ages about 6 to 100 years.

The sequenced material came from blood. The chain has TRBV7-2 and TRBJ2-7, with D uncertain. This sequence originates from a woman under 40 in good health. The CDR3 loop is CAIRSASSYEQYF. In nucleotides, the CDR3 is TGTGCCATCCGAAGCGCGAGCTCCTACGAGCAGTACTTC.